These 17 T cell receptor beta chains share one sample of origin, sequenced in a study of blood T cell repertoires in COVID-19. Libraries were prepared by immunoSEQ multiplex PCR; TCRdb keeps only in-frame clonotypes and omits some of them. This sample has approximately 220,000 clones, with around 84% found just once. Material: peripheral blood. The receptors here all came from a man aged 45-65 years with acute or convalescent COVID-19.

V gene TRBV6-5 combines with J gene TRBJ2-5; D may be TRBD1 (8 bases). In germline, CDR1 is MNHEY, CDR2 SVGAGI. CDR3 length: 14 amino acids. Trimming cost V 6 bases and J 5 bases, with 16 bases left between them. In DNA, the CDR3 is TGTGCCAGCAGGCCACAGGGGGGGGTCGAGACCCAGTACTTC. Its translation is CASRPQGGVETQYF.

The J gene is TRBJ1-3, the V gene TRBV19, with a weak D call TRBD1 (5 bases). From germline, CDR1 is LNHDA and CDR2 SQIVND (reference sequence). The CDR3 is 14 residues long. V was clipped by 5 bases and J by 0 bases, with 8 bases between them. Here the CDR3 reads CASSRQISGNTIYF. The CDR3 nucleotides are TGTGCCAGTAGTCGACAGATCTCTGGAAACACCATATATTTT.

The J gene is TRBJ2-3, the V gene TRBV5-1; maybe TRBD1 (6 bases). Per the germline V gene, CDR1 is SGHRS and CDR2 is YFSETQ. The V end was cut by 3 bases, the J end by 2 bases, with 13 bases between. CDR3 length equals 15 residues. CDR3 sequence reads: CASSSGQTSTDTQYF. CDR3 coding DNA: TGCGCCAGCAGCTCCGGACAGACCTCCACAGATACGCAGTATTTT.

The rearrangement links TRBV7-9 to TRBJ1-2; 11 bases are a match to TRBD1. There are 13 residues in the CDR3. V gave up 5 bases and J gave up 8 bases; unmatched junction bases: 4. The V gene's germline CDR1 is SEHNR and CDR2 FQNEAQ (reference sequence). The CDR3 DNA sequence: TGTGCCAGCAGCACCGGGACAGGGGGAGGCTACACCTTC. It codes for CASSTGTGGGYTF.

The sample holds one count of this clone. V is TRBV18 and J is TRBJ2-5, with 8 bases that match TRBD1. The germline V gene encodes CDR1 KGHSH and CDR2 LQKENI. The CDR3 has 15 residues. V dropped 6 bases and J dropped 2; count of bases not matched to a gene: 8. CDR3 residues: CASSQDRVGQETQYF. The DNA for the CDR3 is TGTGCCAGCTCTCAGGACAGGGTCGGACAAGAGACCCAGTACTTC.

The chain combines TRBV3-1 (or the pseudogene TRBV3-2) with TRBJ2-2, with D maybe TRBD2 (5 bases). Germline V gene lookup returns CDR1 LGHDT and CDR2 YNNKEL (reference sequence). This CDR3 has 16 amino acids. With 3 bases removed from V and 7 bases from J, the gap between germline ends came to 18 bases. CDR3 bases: TGTGCCAGCAGCCACCAAGGGAGCCTCCCGGGCGGGGAGCTGTTTTTT. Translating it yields CASSHQGSLPGGELFF.

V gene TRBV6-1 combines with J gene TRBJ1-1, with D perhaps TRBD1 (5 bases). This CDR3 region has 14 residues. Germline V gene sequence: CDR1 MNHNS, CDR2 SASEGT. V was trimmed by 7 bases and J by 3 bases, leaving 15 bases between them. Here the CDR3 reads CASIRDGGDTEAFF. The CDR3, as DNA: TGTGCCAGCATAAGGGACGGGGGGGACACTGAAGCTTTCTTT.

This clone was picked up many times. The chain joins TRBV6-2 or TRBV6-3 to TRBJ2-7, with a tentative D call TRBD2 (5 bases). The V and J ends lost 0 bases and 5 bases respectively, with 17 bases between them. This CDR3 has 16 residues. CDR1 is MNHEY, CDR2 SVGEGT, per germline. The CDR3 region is CASSYSGALIGDEQYF. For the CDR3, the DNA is TGTGCCAGCAGTTACTCGGGCGCCCTTATCGGGGACGAGCAGTACTTC.

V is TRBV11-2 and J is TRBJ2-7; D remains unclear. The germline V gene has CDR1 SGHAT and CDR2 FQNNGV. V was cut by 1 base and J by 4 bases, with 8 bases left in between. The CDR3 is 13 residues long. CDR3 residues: CASSLAVSYEQYF. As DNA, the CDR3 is TGTGCCAGCAGCTTAGCTGTCAGTTACGAGCAGTACTTC. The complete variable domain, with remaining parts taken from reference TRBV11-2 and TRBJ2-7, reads EAGVAQSPRYKIIEKRQSVAFWCNPISGHATLYWYQQILGQGPKLLIQFQNNGVVDDSQLPKDRFSAERLKGVDSTLKIQPAKLEDSAVYLCASSLAVSYEQYFGPGTRLTVT.

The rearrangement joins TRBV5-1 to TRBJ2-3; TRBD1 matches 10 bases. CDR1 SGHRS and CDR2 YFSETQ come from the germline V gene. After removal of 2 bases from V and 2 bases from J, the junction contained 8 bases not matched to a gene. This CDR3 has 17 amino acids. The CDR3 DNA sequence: TGCGCCAGCAGCTTAGCATCCGGGACAGGGGTCACAGATACGCAGTATTTT. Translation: CASSLASGTGVTDTQYF.

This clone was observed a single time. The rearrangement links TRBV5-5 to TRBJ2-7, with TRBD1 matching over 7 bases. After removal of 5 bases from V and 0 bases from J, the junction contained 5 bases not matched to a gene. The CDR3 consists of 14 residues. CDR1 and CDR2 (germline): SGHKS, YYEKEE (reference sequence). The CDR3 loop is CASSRDSYSYEQYF. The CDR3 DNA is TGTGCCAGCAGTCGGGACAGCTACTCCTACGAGCAGTACTTC. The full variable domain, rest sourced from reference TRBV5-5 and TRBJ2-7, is DAGVTQSPTHLIKTRGQQVTLRCSPISGHKSVSWYQQVLGQGPQFIFQYYEKEERGRGNFPDRFSARQFPNYSSELNVNALLLGDSALYLCASSRDSYSYEQYFGPGTRLTVT.

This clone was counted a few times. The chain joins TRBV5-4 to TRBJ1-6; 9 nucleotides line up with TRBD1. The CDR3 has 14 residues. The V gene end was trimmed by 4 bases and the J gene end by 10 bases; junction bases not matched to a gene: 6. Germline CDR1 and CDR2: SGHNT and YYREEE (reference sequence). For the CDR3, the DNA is TGTGCCAGCAGCCTACAGGGGGCGAGGTCACCCCTCCACTTT. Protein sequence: CASSLQGARSPLHF.

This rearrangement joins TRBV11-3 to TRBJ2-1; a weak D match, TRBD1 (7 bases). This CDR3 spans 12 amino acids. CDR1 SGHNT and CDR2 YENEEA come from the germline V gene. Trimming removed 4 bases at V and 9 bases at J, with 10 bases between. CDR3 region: CASSSQGGEQFF. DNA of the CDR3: TGTGCCAGCAGCTCCCAGGGGGGTGAGCAGTTCTTC. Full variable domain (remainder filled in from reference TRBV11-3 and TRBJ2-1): EAGVVQSPRYKIIEKKQPVAFWCNPISGHNTLYWYLQNLGQGPELLIRYENEEAVDDSQLPKDRFSAERLKGVDSTLKIQPAELGDSAVYLCASSSQGGEQFFGPGTRLTVL.

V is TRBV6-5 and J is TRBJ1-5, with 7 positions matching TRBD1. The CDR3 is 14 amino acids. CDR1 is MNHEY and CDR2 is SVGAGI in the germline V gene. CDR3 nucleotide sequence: TGTGCTACCGGGACAGAGAATAGCAATCAGCCCCAGCATTTT. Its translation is CATGTENSNQPQHF.

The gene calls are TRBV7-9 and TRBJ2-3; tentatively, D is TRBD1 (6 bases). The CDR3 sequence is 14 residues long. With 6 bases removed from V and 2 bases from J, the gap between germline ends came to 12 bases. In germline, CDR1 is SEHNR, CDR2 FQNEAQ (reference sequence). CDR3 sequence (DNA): TGTGCCAGCAGTCTAGGACAGATCACAGATACGCAGTATTTT. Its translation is CASSLGQITDTQYF.

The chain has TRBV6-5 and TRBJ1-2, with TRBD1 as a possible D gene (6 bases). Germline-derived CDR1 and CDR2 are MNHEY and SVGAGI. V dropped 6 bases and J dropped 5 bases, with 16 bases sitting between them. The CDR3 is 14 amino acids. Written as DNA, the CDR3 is TGTGCCAGCAGGGGGAGGGGGACGGTATATGGCTACACCTTC. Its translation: CASRGRGTVYGYTF.

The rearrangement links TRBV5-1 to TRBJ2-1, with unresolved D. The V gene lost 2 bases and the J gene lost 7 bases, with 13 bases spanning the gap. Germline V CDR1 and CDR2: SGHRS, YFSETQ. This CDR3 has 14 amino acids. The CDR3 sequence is CASSLRLGRNEQFF. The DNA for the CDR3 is TGCGCCAGCAGCTTAAGACTGGGTCGTAATGAGCAGTTCTTC.